The 9 T cell receptor beta chains below all came from one sample that was sequenced in a study of blood T cell repertoires in COVID-19 (dated by TCRdb to 2018 to 2020). Library prep was done by the immunoSEQ multiplex PCR assay. This is the immuneACCESS table as TCRdb keeps it, with only in-frame sequences that have V and J called. A part of the clones is gone; compared with another copy, unresolved V genes explain less than half, and the rest is unexplained. The sample table holds 110,000 or so clones, of which about 88% were seen once. Almost 8.5% of the sample comes from the top ten. The material sequenced was peripheral blood. All receptors derive from a woman between 70 and 85 years old who had recovered from COVID-19.

Comments on this clone: The same CDR3 can be traced to other DNA sequences in this sample. This sequence joins TRBV5-1 and TRBJ2-5, with a tentative D call TRBD2 (6 bases). The CDR3 is 13 residues long. CDR1 and CDR2 from the germline V gene are SGHRS and YFSETQ. V lost 0 bases and J lost 4, with 7 bases in between. CDR3 protein: CASSLVGGETQYF. CDR3 in DNA: TGCGCCAGCAGCTTGGTGGGAGGAGAGACCCAGTACTTC.

The chain carries TRBV2 and TRBJ1-1; D gene uncertain. Germline loops: CDR1 SNHLY, CDR2 FYNNEI. The CDR3 sequence is 13 residues long. Between the trimmed V and J ends, which lost 6 bases and 5 bases, there was a span of 13 bases. The CDR3 is CASRGETGTEAFF. CDR3 nucleotides: TGTGCCAGCAGGGGAGAAACGGGTACTGAAGCTTTCTTT.

V and J are TRBV5-1 and TRBJ2-2; D is unresolved. V lost 0 bases, J lost 7 bases, and 4 bases lay in between. The CDR3 extends over 12 amino acids. Germline CDR1 SGHRS, CDR2 YFSETQ. For the CDR3, the DNA is TGCGCCAGCAGCTTGGATATCGGGGAGCTGTTTTTT. Translation: CASSLDIGELFF.

The chain recombines TRBV13 with TRBJ2-1, with TRBD2 matching over 14 bases. Germline lookup yields CDR1 PRHDT and CDR2 FYEKMQ (reference sequence). The junction had 4 bases not matched to a gene; V was cut back by 3 bases and J by 9 bases. This CDR3 comprises 15 residues. The CDR3 spells CASSLNGLAGGEQFF. The CDR3 DNA follows: TGTGCCAGCAGCTTGAATGGACTAGCGGGAGGTGAGCAGTTCTTC.

The genes are TRBV29-1 and TRBJ2-5; D unresolved. The CDR3 runs to 12 residues. The V gene's germline CDR1 is SQVTM and CDR2 ANQGSEA. The V gene lost 4 bases and the J gene lost 4 bases, with 10 bases spanning the gap. The CDR3 DNA sequence: TGCAGCGTTGTTGTCCAGGCAGAGACCCAGTACTTC. Translating it yields CSVVVQAETQYF.

This clone has more than one count but fewer than ten. This chain uses TRBV27 with TRBJ1-1; 10 bases are shared with TRBD1. The CDR3 extends over 15 amino acids. V was pared by 6 bases and J by 4 bases, with 8 bases of the junction left unmatched. Germline V gives CDR1 MNHEY, CDR2 SMNVEV (reference sequence). CDR3 sequence reads: CASSPRTGGVTEAFF. The DNA of the CDR3 is TGTGCCAGCAGCCCTCGGACAGGGGGAGTCACTGAAGCTTTCTTT.

The V gene is TRBV3-1 (or the pseudogene TRBV3-2), the J gene TRBJ2-2, with D perhaps matching TRBD2 (6 bases). The CDR3 length is 16 residues. Trimming shortened V by 2 bases and J by 5 bases, and 15 bases separated the two germline ends. CDR1 is LGHDT and CDR2 is YNNKEL in the germline V gene (reference sequence). The CDR3 is CASSQWGRDWTGELFF. In nucleotides, the CDR3 is TGTGCCAGCAGCCAATGGGGACGGGACTGGACCGGGGAGCTGTTTTTT.

A few counts support this clone. CDR3 amino acids: CASSLGDSANQPQHF. For the CDR3, the DNA is TGTGCCAGCAGCTTGGGGGACAGTGCGAATCAGCCCCAGCATTTT. The chain uses TRBV7-9 and TRBJ1-5; 7 bases line up with TRBD1. J lost 4 bases, V lost 3 bases, and 6 bases had no gene match. The germline gives CDR1 SEHNR, CDR2 FQNEAQ (reference sequence). The CDR3 length is 15 residues. The full variable domain, with the rest looked up from reference TRBV7-9 and TRBJ1-5, is DTGVSQNPRHKITKRGQNVTFRCDPISEHNRLYWYRQTLGQGPEFLTYFQNEAQLEKSRLLSDRFSAERPKGSFSTLEIQRTEQGDSAMYLCASSLGDSANQPQHFGDGTRLSIL.

The sample holds a few counts of this clone. V and J are TRBV5-4 and TRBJ2-7, with 7 bases that match TRBD1. Germline trimming cut 0 bases from V and 0 bases from J; bases unmatched to any gene: 6. This CDR3 spans 16 amino acids. Germline CDR1 and CDR2: SGHNT and YYREEE (reference sequence). This chain's CDR3 is CASSLDRQGISYEQYF. The DNA for the CDR3 is TGTGCCAGCAGCTTGGATAGACAGGGAATCTCCTACGAGCAGTACTTC.